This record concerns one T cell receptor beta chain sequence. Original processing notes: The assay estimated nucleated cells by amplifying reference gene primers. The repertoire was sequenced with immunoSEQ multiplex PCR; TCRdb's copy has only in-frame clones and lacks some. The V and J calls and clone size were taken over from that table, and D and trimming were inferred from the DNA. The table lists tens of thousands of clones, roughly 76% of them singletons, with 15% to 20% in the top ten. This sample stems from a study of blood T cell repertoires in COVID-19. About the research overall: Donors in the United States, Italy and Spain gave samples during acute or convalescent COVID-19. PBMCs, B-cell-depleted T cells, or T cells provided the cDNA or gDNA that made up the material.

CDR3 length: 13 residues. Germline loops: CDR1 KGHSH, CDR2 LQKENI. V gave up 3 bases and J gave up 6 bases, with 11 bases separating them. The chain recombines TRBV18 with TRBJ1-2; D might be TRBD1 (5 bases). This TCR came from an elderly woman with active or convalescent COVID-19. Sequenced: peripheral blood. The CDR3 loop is CASSPTVTDGYTF. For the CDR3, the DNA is TGTGCCAGCTCACCGACAGTGACGGATGGCTACACCTTC.